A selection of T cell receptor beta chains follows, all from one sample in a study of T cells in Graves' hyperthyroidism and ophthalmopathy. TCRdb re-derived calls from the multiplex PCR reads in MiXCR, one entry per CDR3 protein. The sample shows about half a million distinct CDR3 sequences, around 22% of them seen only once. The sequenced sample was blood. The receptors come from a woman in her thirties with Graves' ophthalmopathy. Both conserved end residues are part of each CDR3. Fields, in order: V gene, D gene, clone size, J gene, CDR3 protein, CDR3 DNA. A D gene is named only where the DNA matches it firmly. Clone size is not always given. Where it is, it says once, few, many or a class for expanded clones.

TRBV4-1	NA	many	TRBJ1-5	CASSQDSGHQPQHF	TGCGCCAGCAGCCAAGACTCAGGGCATCAGCCCCAGCATTTT
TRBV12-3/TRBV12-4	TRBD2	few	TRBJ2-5	CASSLGGERETQYF	TGTGCCAGCAGCCTTGGGGGGGAGAGAGAGACCCAGTACTTC
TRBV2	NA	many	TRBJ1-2	CASSSSLVLSDGYTF	TGTGCCAGCAGTTCCTCCCTTGTCCTTTCGGATGGCTACACCTTC
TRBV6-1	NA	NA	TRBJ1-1	CASSNGPGGGTEAFF	TGTGCCAGCAGCAATGGCCCGGGAGGGGGCACTGAAGCTTTCTTT
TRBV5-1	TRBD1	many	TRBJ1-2	CASSLAPSGQGDGYTF	TGCGCCAGCAGCTTGGCCCCCTCCGGACAGGGTGATGGCTACACCTTC
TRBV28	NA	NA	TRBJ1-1	CASSHGRLPKAFF	TGTGCCAGCAGCCATGGCAGGTTACCAAAAGCTTTCTTT
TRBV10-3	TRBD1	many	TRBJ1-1	CAIRFGQDTEAFF	TGTGCCATCAGGTTTGGACAGGACACTGAAGCTTTCTTT
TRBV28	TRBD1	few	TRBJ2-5	CASSPPGGWETQYF	TGTGCCAGCAGTCCTCCAGGGGGCTGGGAGACCCAGTACTTC
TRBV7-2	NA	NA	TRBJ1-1	CASRLERGDEAFF	TGTGCCAGCAGACTAGAGAGGGGGGATGAAGCTTTCTTT
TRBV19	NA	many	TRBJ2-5	CASRGPGEPQETQYF	TGTGCCAGTAGGGGGCCGGGAGAACCTCAAGAGACCCAGTACTTC
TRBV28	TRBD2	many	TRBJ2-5	CASSSGTIQETQYF	TGTGCCAGCAGTTCCGGGACTATCCAAGAGACCCAGTACTTC
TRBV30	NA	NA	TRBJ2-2	CAWSVETGELFF	TGTGCCTGGAGTGTGGAGACCGGGGAGCTGTTTTTT
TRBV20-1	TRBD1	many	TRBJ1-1	CSARRDRGLGTEAFF	TGCAGTGCTAGAAGGGACAGGGGGCTCGGCACTGAAGCTTTCTTT
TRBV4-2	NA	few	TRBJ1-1	CASSQLQQGTSAFRAEAFF	TGTGCCAGCAGCCAACTTCAACAGGGAACGTCGGCCTTTCGTGCTGAAGCTTTCTTT
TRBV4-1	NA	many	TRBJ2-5	CASSQEPASIQTQYF	TGCGCCAGCAGCCAAGAGCCGGCTAGCATCCAGACCCAGTACTTC
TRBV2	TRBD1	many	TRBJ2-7	CASSEGTGVEQYF	TGTGCCAGCAGTGAGGGGACAGGGGTCGAGCAGTACTTC
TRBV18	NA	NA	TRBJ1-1	CASSRGRSEAFF	TGTGCCAGCTCGCGGGGACGAAGTGAAGCTTTCTTT
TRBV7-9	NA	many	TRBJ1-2	CASSRDANYGYTF	TGTGCCAGCAGCCGAGACGCAAATTATGGCTACACCTTC
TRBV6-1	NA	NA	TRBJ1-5	CATSFSNQPQHF	TGTGCCACCAGCTTTAGCAATCAGCCCCAGCATTTT
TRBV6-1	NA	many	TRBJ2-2	CASGGPAWGSTGELFF	TGTGCCAGCGGGGGTCCAGCCTGGGGTAGCACCGGGGAGCTGTTTTTT
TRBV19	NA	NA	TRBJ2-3	CASSNHDWRGTDTQYF	TGTGCCAGTAGCAACCACGACTGGAGGGGAACAGATACGCAGTATTTT
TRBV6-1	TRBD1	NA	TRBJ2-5	CASRVQGVGVETQYF	TGTGCCAGCAGGGTACAGGGGGTCGGAGTAGAGACCCAGTACTTC
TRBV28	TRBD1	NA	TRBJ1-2	CASSSVDRVGYGYTF	TGTGCCAGCAGTTCGGTCGACAGGGTAGGCTATGGCTACACCTTC
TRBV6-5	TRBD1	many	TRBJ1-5	CASSLDRGAQPQHF	TGTGCCAGCAGTCTCGACAGGGGAGCGCAGCCCCAGCATTTT
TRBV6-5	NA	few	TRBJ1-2	CASSYSGGDPYGYTF	TGTGCCAGCAGTTACTCGGGAGGGGATCCCTATGGCTACACCTTC
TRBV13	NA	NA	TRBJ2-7	CASSGHSWREQYF	TGTGCCAGCAGCGGACACTCGTGGAGGGAGCAGTACTTC
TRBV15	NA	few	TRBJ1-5	CATSRDLAGQPQHF	TGTGCCACCAGCAGAGATTTGGCGGGTCAGCCCCAGCATTTT
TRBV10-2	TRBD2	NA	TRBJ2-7	CASSESLREAFSEQYF	TGCGCCAGCAGTGAGTCGTTGCGGGAGGCCTTCTCCGAGCAGTACTTC
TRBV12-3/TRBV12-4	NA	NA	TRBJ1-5	CASSLDKTGGNQPQHF	TGTGCCAGCAGTTTAGACAAAACCGGCGGCAATCAGCCCCAGCATTTT
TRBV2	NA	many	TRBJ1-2	CASSRDRTLWGYTF	TGTGCCAGCAGCCGCGACAGGACCCTCTGGGGCTACACCTTC
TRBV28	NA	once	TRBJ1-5	CASLAHPGGSNQPQHF	TGTGCCAGCTTGGCCCACCCTGGGGGAAGCAATCAGCCCCAGCATTTT
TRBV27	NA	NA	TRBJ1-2	CASSLEGRHNGYTF	TGTGCCAGCAGTTTGGAGGGACGGCATAATGGCTACACCTTC
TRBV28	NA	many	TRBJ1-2	CASSLPVAGYTF	TGTGCCAGCAGTTTACCGGTTGCTGGCTACACCTTC
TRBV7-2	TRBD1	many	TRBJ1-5	CASSSQGRPQHF	TGTGCCAGCAGCTCACAGGGGAGGCCCCAGCATTTT
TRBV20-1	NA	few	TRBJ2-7	CSAPVLGAEQYF	TGCAGTGCCCCAGTTTTAGGGGCCGAGCAGTACTTC
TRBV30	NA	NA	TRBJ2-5	CAWTGGPSETQYF	TGTGCCTGGACTGGGGGCCCATCAGAGACCCAGTACTTC
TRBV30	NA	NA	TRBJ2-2	CAWSVGVTGELFF	TGTGCCTGGAGTGTAGGGGTAACCGGGGAGCTGTTTTTT
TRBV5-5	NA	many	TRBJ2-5	CASSPLGDTNIETQYF	TGTGCCAGCAGCCCTCTGGGGGACACGAACATAGAGACCCAGTACTTC
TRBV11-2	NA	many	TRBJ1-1	CASSGGLGAFF	TGTGCCAGCAGTGGGGGGCTTGGAGCTTTCTTT
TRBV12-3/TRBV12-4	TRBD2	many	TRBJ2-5	CASSYWRGANQETQYF	TGTGCCAGCAGTTATTGGCGGGGGGCTAACCAAGAGACCCAGTACTTC
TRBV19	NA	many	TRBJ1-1	CASSKGGPNTEAFF	TGTGCCAGTAGCAAAGGGGGTCCGAACACTGAAGCTTTCTTT
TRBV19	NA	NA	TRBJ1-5	CAALTERINQPQHF	TGTGCCGCCCTTACAGAACGTATCAATCAGCCCCAGCATTTT
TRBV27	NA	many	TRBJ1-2	CASSHQSKSGYYGYTF	TGTGCCAGCAGCCATCAATCAAAGTCAGGATACTATGGCTACACCTTC
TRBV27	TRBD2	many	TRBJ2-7	CASSLMASGGSEQYF	TGTGCCAGCAGTTTAATGGCTAGCGGGGGTTCCGAGCAGTACTTC
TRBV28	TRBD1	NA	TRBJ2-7	CASRSGQGTTYEQYF	TGTGCCAGCAGAAGCGGACAGGGGACCACCTACGAGCAGTACTTC
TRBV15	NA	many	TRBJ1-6	CATSNARDYWDNSPLHF	TGTGCCACCAGCAATGCCCGGGACTACTGGGACAATTCACCCCTCCACTTT
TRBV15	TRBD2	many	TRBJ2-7	CATSRDRGTSGYEQYF	TGTGCCACCAGCAGAGATCGCGGGACTAGCGGATACGAGCAGTACTTC
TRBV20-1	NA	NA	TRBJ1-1	CSAPDRDFRGLGEAFF	TGCAGTGCTCCCGACAGAGATTTTCGGGGACTCGGTGAAGCTTTCTTT
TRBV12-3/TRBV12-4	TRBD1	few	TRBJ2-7	CASSSGQGEHEQYF	TGTGCCAGCAGTTCGGGACAGGGAGAACACGAGCAGTACTTC
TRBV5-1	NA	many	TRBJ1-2	CASRSDSPFPGYTF	TGCGCCAGCAGAAGCGACAGCCCTTTTCCTGGCTACACCTTC
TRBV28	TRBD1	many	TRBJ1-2	CASSSTFPDRGKGYTF	TGTGCCAGCAGTTCCACATTCCCGGACAGGGGTAAAGGCTACACCTTC
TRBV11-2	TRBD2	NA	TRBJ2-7	CASSFPRASGIHEQYF	TGTGCCAGCAGCTTCCCCAGGGCTAGCGGAATCCACGAGCAGTACTTC
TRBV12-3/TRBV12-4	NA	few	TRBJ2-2	CASSFYEPPTGELFF	TGTGCCAGCAGTTTTTACGAGCCCCCCACCGGGGAGCTGTTTTTT
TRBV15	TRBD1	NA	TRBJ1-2	CATSRAEDRSPSNYGYTF	TGTGCCACCAGCAGAGCTGAGGACAGGAGCCCTTCTAACTATGGCTACACCTTC
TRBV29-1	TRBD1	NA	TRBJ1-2	CSVVGTEVYGYTF	TGCAGCGTTGTCGGGACAGAGGTTTATGGCTACACCTTC
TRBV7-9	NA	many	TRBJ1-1	CASSLEAGRGSTEAFF	TGTGCCAGCAGCTTAGAGGCTGGCAGGGGCTCCACTGAAGCTTTCTTT